The TCR beta chain described here comes from a study of spatial heterogeneity in lung cancer. Study-wide background: Beta-chain sequences were consistently detected more often than alpha-chain sequences.

The time point is: sample taken at primary tumor resection. The donors were about 67 patients with non-small cell lung cancer that was early-stage and untreated. Unsorted samples of tumor, nontumor lung or frozen PBMC had their whole RNA sequenced. The germline CDR1 and CDR2 sequences are MDHEN and SYDVKM. The CDR3 contains 15 residues. The V segment lost 2 bases and the J segment 3 bases; nucleotides outside the gene matches: 4. This clonotype came up many times. Carried by each TCR cDNA molecule was a unique molecular identifier. TCRdb independently ran MiXCR on the 5' RACE reads; one entry per CDR3 protein. The data contain 4,500 to 6,500 distinct CDR3 sequences, approximately 13% of them seen just once; the ten biggest clones take up roughly 21%.

This specimen consisted of normal lung tissue next to the tumor, obtained at surgery. The sequence was collected from a female donor with early-stage non-small cell lung cancer. The chain links TRBV28 to TRBJ2-1; TRBD2 matches at 7 bases. CDR3 sequence (DNA): TGTGCCAGCAGTTTAGGCGGGAGCTTCTACAATGAGCAGTTCTTC. Residues: CASSLGGSFYNEQFF.